The T cell receptor (beta chain) under discussion was sequenced for a study of blood T cell repertoires in COVID-19. Study overall: Whether acute or convalescent, the COVID-19 samples came from the United States, Italy and Spain.

Per germline, CDR1 MNHEY and CDR2 SMNVEV (reference sequence). V was pared by 5 bases and J by 8 bases, with 5 bases of the junction left unmatched. The CDR3 contains 14 residues. Clones were read by immunoSEQ multiplex PCR, and TCRdb kept only the in-frame ones, dropping some. The sample consists of about 320,000 clones, roughly 85% of them appearing once. The specimen sequenced was peripheral blood. The chain combines TRBV27 with TRBJ1-6; 8 bases are shared with TRBD1. The TCR originated in a human donor in a cohort sampled during active COVID-19. In nucleotides, the CDR3 is TGTGCCAGCAGTACCGACAGGGGATATTCACCCCTCCACTTT. Translating it yields CASSTDRGYSPLHF.